The rows below give T cell receptor beta chains drawn from one sample of a study of T cell responses to AZD1222 COVID-19 vaccine. Using immunoSEQ multiplex PCR, the repertoire was profiled, and TCRdb retains in-frame clones only, with some absent. This table has tens of thousands of clones, 75% to 90% appearing once. The sample was peripheral blood, taken on day 0 of AZD1222 vaccination. The receptors shown here come from an adult in good health. The conserved cysteine and the conserved F or W are not part of the CDR3 here. D genes are given only for firm matches.

cdr3_aa	d_call	v_call	j_call
ASSIQGAGNTIY	NA	TRBV19	TRBJ1-3
ASSLMGGENTEAF	NA	TRBV7-3	TRBJ1-1
ASSSRLAGSYNEQF	TRBD2	TRBV27	TRBJ2-1
ASSPLGDRGSYEQY	TRBD1	TRBV4-2	TRBJ2-7
ASSYPTASNSPLH	NA	TRBV6-6	TRBJ1-6
ASSLGIGVGRATQY	NA	TRBV11-2	TRBJ2-3
ASSEYRGRQPQH	TRBD1	TRBV27	TRBJ1-5
ASSFPTGTSGSNSYEQY	NA	TRBV21-1	TRBJ2-7
ASSLTGTEAF	NA	TRBV7-3	TRBJ1-1
ASSLLEKYYEQY	NA	TRBV5-6	TRBJ2-7
SVGGLAGGHEQY	TRBD2	TRBV29-1	TRBJ2-7
ASSIRTPLAGGLETQY	TRBD2	TRBV19	TRBJ2-5
ASSFNPNEKLF	NA	TRBV12-3/TRBV12-4	TRBJ1-4
ASSFDLSSYNEQF	NA	TRBV5-1	TRBJ2-1
ASSEALGQDPYGYT	TRBD1	TRBV6-1	TRBJ1-2
ASSNAQGASGDTQY	TRBD1	TRBV18	TRBJ2-3
ASRRAFSDTQY	NA	TRBV2	TRBJ2-3
ASSQEEGRGYGYT	NA	TRBV4-1	TRBJ1-2
SVEVLRNRDGYT	NA	TRBV29-1	TRBJ1-2
ASSLSFSGGAWTQY	TRBD2	TRBV27	TRBJ2-5
ASSQKLENIQY	NA	TRBV18	TRBJ2-4
ASSLVVATSVAKNIQY	NA	TRBV7-8	TRBJ2-4
ASSLAIIGTSGAYEQY	TRBD2	TRBV7-2	TRBJ2-7
ASSPGTAQETQY	TRBD1	TRBV19	TRBJ2-5
ASSAGLAGVRQF	TRBD2	TRBV18	TRBJ2-1
ASSKQDGQETQY	NA	TRBV14	TRBJ2-5
ASSQDKVGDTQY	NA	TRBV4-1	TRBJ2-3
ASSYGGFGVNTEAF	NA	TRBV6-2/TRBV6-3	TRBJ1-1
ASSLYPVAGPSYEQY	TRBD2	TRBV5-6	TRBJ2-7
ANPGPEIGPEQF	NA	TRBV6-5	TRBJ2-1
ASSPGGDSGNTIY	NA	TRBV18	TRBJ1-3
ASSKTAGTGWYEQY	TRBD1	TRBV19	TRBJ2-7
AYAGSRVGNTIY	NA	TRBV30	TRBJ1-3
ASRQVEGNTEAF	NA	TRBV6-5	TRBJ1-1
ASPTGRPGDETQY	NA	TRBV2	TRBJ2-5
ASSVSGGLGDTQY	TRBD2	TRBV9	TRBJ2-3
ASSLDRVFQPQH	TRBD1	TRBV6-2/TRBV6-3	TRBJ1-5
ATSRVGRQKGYT	NA	TRBV15	TRBJ1-2
ASSLGGLTGLPYNEQF	NA	TRBV13	TRBJ2-1
ASTGLADYNEQF	TRBD2	TRBV2	TRBJ2-1